This T cell receptor (beta chain) was sequenced for a study of T cell repertoires in cytomegalovirus infection. This clonotype was seen ten or more times. The CDR3 length is 14 residues. Trimming removed 7 bases at V and 1 base at J, with 13 bases between. Germline values: CDR1 SNHLY, CDR2 FYNNEI. TCRdb independently ran MiXCR on the reads; one entry per CDR3 protein. The repertoire holds about 180,000 distinct CDR3 sequences, with approximately 15% as singletons. The chain is built from TRBV2 and TRBJ2-5, with D maybe TRBD2 (5 bases). The source of this sequence is a human donor in good health (CMV status not recorded). Some clones in this sample may be carry-over from other donors' samples. Sequencing used PBMCs. Here the CDR3 reads CASKMIAIQETQYF. DNA of the CDR3: TGTGCCAGCAAAATGATAGCGATCCAAGAGACCCAGTACTTC.